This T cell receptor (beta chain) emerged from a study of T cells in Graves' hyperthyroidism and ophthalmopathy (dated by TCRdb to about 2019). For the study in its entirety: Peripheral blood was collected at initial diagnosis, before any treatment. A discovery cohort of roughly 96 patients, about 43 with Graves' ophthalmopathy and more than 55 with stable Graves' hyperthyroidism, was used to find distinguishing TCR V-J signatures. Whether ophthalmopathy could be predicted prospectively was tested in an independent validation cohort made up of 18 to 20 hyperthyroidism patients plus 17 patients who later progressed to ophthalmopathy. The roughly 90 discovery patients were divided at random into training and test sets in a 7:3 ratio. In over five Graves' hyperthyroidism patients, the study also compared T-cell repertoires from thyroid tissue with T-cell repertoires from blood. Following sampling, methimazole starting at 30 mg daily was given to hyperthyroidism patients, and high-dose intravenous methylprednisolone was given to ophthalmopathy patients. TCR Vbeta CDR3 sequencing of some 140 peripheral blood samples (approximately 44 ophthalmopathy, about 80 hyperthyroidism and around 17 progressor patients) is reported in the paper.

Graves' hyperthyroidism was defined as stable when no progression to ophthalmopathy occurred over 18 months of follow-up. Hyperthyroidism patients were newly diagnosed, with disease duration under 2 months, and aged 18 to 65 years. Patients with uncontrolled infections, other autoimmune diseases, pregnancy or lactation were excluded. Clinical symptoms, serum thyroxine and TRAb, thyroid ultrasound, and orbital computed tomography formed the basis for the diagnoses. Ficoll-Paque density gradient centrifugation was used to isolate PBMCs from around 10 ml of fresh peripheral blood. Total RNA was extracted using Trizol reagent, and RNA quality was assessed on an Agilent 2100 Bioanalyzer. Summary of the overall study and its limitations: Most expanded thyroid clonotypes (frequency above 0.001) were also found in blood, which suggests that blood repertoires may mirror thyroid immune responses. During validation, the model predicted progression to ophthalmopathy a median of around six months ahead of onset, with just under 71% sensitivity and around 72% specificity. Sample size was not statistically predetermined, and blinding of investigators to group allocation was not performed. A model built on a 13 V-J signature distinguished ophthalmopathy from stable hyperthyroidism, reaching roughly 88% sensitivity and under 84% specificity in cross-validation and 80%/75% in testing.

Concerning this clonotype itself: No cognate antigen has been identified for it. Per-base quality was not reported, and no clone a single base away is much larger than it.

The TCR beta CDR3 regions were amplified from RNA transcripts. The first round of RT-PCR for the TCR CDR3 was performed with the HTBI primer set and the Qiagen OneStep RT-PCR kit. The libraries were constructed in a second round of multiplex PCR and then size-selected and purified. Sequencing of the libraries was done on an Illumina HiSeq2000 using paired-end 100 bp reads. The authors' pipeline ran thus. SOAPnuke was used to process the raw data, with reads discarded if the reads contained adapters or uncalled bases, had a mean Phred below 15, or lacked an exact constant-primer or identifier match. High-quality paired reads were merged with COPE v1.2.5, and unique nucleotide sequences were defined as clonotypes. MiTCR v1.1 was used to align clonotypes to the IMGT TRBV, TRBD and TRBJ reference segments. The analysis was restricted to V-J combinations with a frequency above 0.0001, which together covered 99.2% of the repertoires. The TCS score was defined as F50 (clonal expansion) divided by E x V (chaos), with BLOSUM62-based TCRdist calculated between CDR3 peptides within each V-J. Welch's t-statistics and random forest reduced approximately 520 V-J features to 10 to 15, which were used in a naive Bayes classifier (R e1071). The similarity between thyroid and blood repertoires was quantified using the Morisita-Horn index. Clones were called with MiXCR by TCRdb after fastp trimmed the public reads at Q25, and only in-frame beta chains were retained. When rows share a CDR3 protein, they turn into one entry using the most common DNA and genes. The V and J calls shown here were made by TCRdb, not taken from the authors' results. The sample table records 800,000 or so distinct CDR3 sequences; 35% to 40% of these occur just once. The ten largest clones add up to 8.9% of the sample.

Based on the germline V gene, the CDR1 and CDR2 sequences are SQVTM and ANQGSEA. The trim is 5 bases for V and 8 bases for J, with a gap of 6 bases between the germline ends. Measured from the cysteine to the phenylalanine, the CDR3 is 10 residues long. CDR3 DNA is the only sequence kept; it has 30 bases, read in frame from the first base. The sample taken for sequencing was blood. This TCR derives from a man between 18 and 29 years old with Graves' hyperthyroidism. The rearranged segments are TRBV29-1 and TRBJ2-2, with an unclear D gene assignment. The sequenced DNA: TGCAGCGTTCCTGAAGGGGAGCTGTTTTTT. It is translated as CSVPEGELFF.